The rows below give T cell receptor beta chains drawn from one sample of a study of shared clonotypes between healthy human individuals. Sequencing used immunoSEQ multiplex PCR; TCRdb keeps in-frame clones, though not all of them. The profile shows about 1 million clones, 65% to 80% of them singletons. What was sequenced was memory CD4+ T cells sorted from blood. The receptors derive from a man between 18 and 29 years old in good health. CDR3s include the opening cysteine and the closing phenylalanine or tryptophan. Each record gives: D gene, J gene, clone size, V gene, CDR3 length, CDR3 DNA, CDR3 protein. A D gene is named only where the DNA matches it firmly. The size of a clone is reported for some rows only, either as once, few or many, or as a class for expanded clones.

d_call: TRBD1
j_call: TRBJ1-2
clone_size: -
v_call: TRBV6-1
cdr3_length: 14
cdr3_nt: TGTGCCAGCAGCCCCGCCGGGACAGGTTATGGCTACACCTTC
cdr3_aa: CASSPAGTGYGYTF

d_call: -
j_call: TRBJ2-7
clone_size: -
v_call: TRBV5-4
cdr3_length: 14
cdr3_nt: TGTGCCAGCAGCTTGGTTCACAGGGATTACGAGCAGTACTTC
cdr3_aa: CASSLVHRDYEQYF

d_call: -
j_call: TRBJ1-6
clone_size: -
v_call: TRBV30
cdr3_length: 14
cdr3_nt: TGTGCCTGGAGTCAGGACTGGTATAATTCACCCCTCCACTTT
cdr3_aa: CAWSQDWYNSPLHF

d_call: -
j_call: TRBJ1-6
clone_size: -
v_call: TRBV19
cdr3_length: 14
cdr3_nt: TGTGCCAGTAGTATTGGAGTAGGGCAGGCACCCCTCCACTTT
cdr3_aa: CASSIGVGQAPLHF

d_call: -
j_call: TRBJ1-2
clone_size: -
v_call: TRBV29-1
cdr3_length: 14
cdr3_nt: TGCAGCGTTTTAATTTCTGGGCAGAACTATGGCTACACCTTC
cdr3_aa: CSVLISGQNYGYTF

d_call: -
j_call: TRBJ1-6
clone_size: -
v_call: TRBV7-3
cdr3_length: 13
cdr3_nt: TGTGCCAGCAGCTTAAATTATAATTCACCCCTCCACTTT
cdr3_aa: CASSLNYNSPLHF

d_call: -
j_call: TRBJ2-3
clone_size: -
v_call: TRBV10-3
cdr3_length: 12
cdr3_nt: TGTGCCATCAAGACTGATGGAGATACGCAGTATTTT
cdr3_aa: CAIKTDGDTQYF

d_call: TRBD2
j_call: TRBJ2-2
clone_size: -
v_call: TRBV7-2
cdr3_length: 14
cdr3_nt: TGTGCCAGCAGCGTGATGAGGGAGGGCGGGGAGCTGTTTTTT
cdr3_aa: CASSVMREGGELFF

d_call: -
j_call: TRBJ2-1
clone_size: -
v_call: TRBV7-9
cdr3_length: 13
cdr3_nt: TGTGCCAGCAGCTTAAACCGCTACAATGAGCAGTTCTTC
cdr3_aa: CASSLNRYNEQFF

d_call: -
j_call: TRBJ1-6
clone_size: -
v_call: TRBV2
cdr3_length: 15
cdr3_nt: TGTGCCAGAGCAGGATCCGGAATGGGGAATTCACCCCTCCACTTT
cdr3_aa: CARAGSGMGNSPLHF

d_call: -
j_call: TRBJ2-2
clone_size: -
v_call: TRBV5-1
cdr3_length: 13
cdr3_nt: TGCGCCAGCGGTCCTACCGCGACCGGGGAGCTGTTTTTT
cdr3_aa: CASGPTATGELFF

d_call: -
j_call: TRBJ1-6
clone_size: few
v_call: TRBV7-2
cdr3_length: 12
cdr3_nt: TGTGCCAGCAACTCCCCCCTTACGGCCCTCCACTTT
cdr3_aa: CASNSPLTALHF

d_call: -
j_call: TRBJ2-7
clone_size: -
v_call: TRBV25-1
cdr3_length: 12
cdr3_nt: TGTGCCAGCAGTGAATTAGGACGGGAGCAGTACTTC
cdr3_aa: CASSELGREQYF

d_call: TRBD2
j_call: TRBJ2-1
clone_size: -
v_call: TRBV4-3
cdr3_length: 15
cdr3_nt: TGCGCCAGCAGCCAAAATCTAGCGGGAGGGGATGAGCAGTTCTTC
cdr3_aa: CASSQNLAGGDEQFF

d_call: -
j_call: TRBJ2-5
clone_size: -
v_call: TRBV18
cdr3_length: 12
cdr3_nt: TGTGCCAGCTCACCGGAGGAGGTGACCCAGTACTTC
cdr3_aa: CASSPEEVTQYF

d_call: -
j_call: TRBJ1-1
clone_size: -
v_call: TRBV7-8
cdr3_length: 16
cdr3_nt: TGTGCCAGCAGCTTTCCCCGGGGAGGGCTGAACACTGAAGCTTTCTTT
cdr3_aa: CASSFPRGGLNTEAFF

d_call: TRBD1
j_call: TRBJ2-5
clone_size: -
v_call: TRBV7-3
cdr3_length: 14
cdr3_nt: TGTGCCAGCAGCCCGGACAGGGGCGAGGAGACCCAGTACTTC
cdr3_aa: CASSPDRGEETQYF

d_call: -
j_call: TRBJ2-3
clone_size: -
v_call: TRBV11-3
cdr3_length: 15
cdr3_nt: TGTGCCAGCAGCTTAGGAGTCTCAGCAACTAGCACGCAGTATTTT
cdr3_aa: CASSLGVSATSTQYF

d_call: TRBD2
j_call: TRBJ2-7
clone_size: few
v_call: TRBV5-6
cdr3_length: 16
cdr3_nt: TGTGCCAGCAGCGGGGAGGGGTTAGTAGGGTCCTACGAGCAGTACTTC
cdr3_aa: CASSGEGLVGSYEQYF

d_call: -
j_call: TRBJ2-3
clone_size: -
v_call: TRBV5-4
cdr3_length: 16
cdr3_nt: TGTGCCAGCAGCATGGGACCCAGCGGTAGCACAGATACGCAGTATTTT
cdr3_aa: CASSMGPSGSTDTQYF

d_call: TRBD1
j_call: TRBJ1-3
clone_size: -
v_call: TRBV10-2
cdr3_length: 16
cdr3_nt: TGCGCCAGCAGTGAGTCGTCAGGGGGCGTGCGAAACACCATATATTTT
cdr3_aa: CASSESSGGVRNTIYF

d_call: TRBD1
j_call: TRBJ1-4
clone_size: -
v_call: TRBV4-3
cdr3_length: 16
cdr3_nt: TGCGCCAGCAGCCAGGGGACAGGTCTAAGCGAGGAAAAACTGTTTTTT
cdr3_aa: CASSQGTGLSEEKLFF

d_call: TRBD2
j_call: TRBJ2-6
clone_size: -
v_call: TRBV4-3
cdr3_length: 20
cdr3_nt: TGCGCCAGCAGCCAAGACGCTAGCGGGAGGACAATTTCTGGGGCCAACGTCCTGACTTTC
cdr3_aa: CASSQDASGRTISGANVLTF

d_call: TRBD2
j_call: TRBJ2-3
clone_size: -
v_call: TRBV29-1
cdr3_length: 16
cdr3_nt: TGCAGCGTTGACTTGGGTAGCGGGAGAGGGACAGATACGCAGTATTTT
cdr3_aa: CSVDLGSGRGTDTQYF

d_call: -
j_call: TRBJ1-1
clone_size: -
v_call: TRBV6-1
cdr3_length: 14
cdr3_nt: TGTGCCAGCAGTGAAAATGGCGGAAACACTGAAGCTTTCTTT
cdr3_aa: CASSENGGNTEAFF

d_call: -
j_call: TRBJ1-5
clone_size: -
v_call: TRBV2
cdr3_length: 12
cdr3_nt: TGTGCCAGCAGTGTGGAGGGTCAGCCCCAGCATTTT
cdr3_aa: CASSVEGQPQHF

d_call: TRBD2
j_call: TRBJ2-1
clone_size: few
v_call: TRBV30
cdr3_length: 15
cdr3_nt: TGTGCCTGGAGTGGACTAGCGGGAGTGGGTAATGAGCAGTTCTTC
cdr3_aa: CAWSGLAGVGNEQFF

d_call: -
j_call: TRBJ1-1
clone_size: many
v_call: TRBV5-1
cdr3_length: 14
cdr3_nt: TGCGCCAGCAGCTTGGGAGGAAGCGGCACTGAAGCTTTCTTT
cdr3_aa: CASSLGGSGTEAFF

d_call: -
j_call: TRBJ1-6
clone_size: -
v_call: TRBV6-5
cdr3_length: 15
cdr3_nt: TGTGCCAGCAGTTCCTCGTGGGTGTATAATTCACCCCTCCACTTT
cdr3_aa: CASSSSWVYNSPLHF

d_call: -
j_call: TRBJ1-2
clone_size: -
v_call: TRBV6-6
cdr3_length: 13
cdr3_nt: TGTGCCAGCACCCTGACGTCCGATACTGGCTACACCTTC
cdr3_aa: CASTLTSDTGYTF

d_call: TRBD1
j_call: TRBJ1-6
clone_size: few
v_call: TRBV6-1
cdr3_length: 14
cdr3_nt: TGTGCCAGCAGCATCAGGGGGGTTAATTCACCCCTCCACTTT
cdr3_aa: CASSIRGVNSPLHF

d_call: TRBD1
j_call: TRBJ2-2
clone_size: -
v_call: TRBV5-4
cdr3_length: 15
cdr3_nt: TGTGCCAGCAGCTTGGGACAGGGAGACACCGGGGAGCTGTTTTTT
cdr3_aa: CASSLGQGDTGELFF

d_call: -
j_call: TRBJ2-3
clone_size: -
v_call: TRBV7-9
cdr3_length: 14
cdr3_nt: TGTGCCAGCAGCTTAGACAAAGGGACAGATACGCAGTATTTT
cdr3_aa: CASSLDKGTDTQYF

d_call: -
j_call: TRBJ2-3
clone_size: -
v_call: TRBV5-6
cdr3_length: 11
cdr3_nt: TGTGCCAGCAGCTTAAGAGATACGCAGTATTTT
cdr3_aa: CASSLRDTQYF

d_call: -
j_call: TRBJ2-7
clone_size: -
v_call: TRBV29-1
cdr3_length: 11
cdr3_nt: TGCAGCGTCAACGCGGGCACCGAGCAGTACTTC
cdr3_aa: CSVNAGTEQYF

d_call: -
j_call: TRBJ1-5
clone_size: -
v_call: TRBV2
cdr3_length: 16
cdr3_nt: TGTGCCAGCAGTGAAGGAGAAGGGGGGAACAATCAGCCCCAGCATTTT
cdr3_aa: CASSEGEGGNNQPQHF

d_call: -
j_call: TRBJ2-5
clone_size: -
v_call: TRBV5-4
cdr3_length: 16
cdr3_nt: TGTGCCAGCAGCTTGGGCCAGGGTACCCTCCAAGAGACCCAGTACTTC
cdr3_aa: CASSLGQGTLQETQYF

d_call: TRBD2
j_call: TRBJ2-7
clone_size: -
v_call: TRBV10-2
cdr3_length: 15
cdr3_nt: TGCGCCAGCAGTGAGTCGACTAGCGGGAGCTACGAGCAGTACTTC
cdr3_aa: CASSESTSGSYEQYF

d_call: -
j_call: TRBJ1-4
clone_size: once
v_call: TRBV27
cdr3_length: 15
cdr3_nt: TGTGCCAGCAGTAACCCACGAAGGGACGCAATAAAACTGTTTTTT
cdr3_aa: CASSNPRRDAIKLFF

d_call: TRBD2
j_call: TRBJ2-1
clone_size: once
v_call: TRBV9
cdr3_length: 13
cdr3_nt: TGTGCCAGCAGCTCCCTCGGGGGGTATGAGCAGTTCTTC
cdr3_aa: CASSSLGGYEQFF

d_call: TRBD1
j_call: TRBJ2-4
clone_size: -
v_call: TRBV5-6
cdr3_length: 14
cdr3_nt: TGTGCCAGCAGCGGGACAGCAGCCAAAAACATTCAGTACTTC
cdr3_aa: CASSGTAAKNIQYF

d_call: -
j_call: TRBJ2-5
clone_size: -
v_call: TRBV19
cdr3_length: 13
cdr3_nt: TGTGCCAGTAGTAGGGACGTAAAAGAGACCCAGTACTTC
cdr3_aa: CASSRDVKETQYF

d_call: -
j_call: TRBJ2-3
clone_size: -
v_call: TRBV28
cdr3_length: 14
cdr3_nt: TGTGCCAGCAGTCCCCCGGGGACGACAGATACGCAGTATTTT
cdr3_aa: CASSPPGTTDTQYF

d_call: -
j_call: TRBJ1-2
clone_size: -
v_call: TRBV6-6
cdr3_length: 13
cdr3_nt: TGTGCCAGCAGTCCCCGGGACTTTACCGGCTACACCTTC
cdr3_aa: CASSPRDFTGYTF

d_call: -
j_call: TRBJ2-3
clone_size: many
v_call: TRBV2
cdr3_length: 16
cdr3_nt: TGTGCCAGCTCCCGTCGGGGGGCCGTCGGGACAGATACGCAGTATTTT
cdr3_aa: CASSRRGAVGTDTQYF

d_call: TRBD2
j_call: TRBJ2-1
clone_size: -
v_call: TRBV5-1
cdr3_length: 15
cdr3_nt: TGCGCCAGCAGCTTGGGACTAGCGGGCTACAATGAGCAGTTCTTC
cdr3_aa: CASSLGLAGYNEQFF

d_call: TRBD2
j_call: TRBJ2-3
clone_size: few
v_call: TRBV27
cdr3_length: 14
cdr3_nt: TGTGCCAGCAGTTCGGGACTAGCGGCAGATACGCAGTATTTT
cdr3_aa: CASSSGLAADTQYF

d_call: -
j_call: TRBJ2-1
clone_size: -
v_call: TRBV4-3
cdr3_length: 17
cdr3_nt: TGCGCCAGCAGCCCCCTTGGAGGGGGAGCTGGGTACAATGAGCAGTTCTTC
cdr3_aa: CASSPLGGGAGYNEQFF

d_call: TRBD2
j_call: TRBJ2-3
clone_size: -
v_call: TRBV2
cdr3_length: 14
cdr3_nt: TGTGCCAGCAAAGCGGGGGTGAGCACAGATACGCAGTATTTT
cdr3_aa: CASKAGVSTDTQYF

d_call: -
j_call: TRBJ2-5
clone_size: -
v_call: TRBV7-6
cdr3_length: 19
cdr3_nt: TGTGCCAGCAGCTTATCGTGGGCGGGGTCCCAGGGGACCCAAGAGACCCAGTACTTC
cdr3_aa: CASSLSWAGSQGTQETQYF

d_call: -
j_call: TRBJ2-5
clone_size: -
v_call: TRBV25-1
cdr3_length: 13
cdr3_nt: TGTGCCAGCAGCGTGGACGAGGGACGGACCCAGTACTTC
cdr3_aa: CASSVDEGRTQYF

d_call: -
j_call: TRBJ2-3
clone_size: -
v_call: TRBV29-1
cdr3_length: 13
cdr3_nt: TGCAGCGTTGCCCATGGGATGACAGATACGCAGTATTTT
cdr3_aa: CSVAHGMTDTQYF

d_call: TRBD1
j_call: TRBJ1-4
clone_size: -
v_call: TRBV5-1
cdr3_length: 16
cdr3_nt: TGCGCCAGCAGCTTGGTACGGCCAGGGGGCAATGAAAAACTGTTTTTT
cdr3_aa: CASSLVRPGGNEKLFF